This entry lists 30 T cell receptor beta chains sequenced from one sample in a study of blood T cell repertoires in COVID-19. Using immunoSEQ multiplex PCR, the repertoire was profiled, and TCRdb retains in-frame clones only, with some absent. The sample records approximately 94,000 clones, almost 80% being singletons. Specimen: peripheral blood. The receptors stem from a woman between 65 and 79 years old with acute or convalescent COVID-19.

This clone came up a few times. The rearrangement uses TRBV6-5 and TRBJ1-2; D might be TRBD1 (5 bases). There are 14 residues in the CDR3. Deletions cut 10 bases from V and 3 bases from J, with 18 bases between. The V gene's germline CDR1 is MNHEY and CDR2 SVGAGI. DNA for the CDR3: TGTGCCACCAGCCGAGCAGGGATAGACTATGGCTACACCTTC. As protein: CATSRAGIDYGYTF.

The chain recombines TRBV7-9 with TRBJ1-4; 9 bases are shared with TRBD1. With 5 bases clipped from V and 7 bases from J, the junction kept 5 bases outside the gene matches. This CDR3 spans 14 amino acids. Germline values: CDR1 SEHNR, CDR2 FQNEAQ (reference sequence). The CDR3 coding sequence is TGTGCCAGCAGCCCGGGACAGGGTGCTGAAAAACTGTTTTTT. Translating it yields CASSPGQGAEKLFF.

In its sample, this clone was seen a few times. The chain couples TRBV7-9 to TRBJ1-1, with D uncertain. V was trimmed by 1 base and J by 11 bases, leaving 17 bases between them. Per the germline V gene, CDR1 is SEHNR and CDR2 is FQNEAQ (reference sequence). The CDR3 runs 14 residues. The CDR3 reads CASSLVSASLEAFF. CDR3 coding DNA: TGTGCCAGCAGCTTAGTCTCCGCGTCGTTGGAGGCTTTCTTT.

The chain links TRBV6-2 or TRBV6-3 to TRBJ2-3; 8 nucleotides match TRBD1. From germline, CDR1 is MNHEY and CDR2 SVGEGT. The CDR3 is made up of 17 amino acids. V lost 1 base to trimming and J lost 0 bases; unmatched junction nucleotides: 6. This chain's CDR3 is CASSYFPRGHSTDTQYF. CDR3 in DNA: TGTGCCAGCAGTTACTTTCCCAGGGGGCATAGCACAGATACGCAGTATTTT.

The chain carries TRBV28 and TRBJ1-4; 9 positions match TRBD1. V shed 5 bases, J shed 8 bases, and the junction held 6 bases outside the gene matches. This CDR3 region has 14 residues. Germline CDR1 MDHEN, CDR2 SYDVKM. CDR3 sequence reads: CASSTGGFGEKLFF. CDR3 sequence (DNA): TGTGCCAGCAGTACAGGGGGCTTTGGGGAAAAACTGTTTTTT.

The chain combines TRBV7-6 with TRBJ2-5; 8 nucleotides agree with TRBD1. Germline V gene sequence: CDR1 SGHVS, CDR2 FNYEAQ. The CDR3 totals 15 residues. Trimming took 1 base from V and 1 from J; bases not matched to a gene: 2. The CDR3 DNA reads TGTGCCAGCAGCTTAGGGGACAGGCCCCAAGAGACCCAGTACTTC. It is translated as CASSLGDRPQETQYF.

This chain uses TRBV24-1 with TRBJ1-5; 10 nucleotides line up with TRBD1. CDR1 and CDR2 from the germline V gene are KGHDR and SFDVKD. CDR3 size: 13 residues. J gave up 6 bases and V 9 bases, and 4 bases lay outside the gene matches. CDR3 DNA sequence: TGTGCCACCGGAGGACAGGGGGTTCAGCCCCAGCATTTT. It codes for CATGGQGVQPQHF.

V and J are TRBV10-3 and TRBJ2-5; D remains ambiguous. Trimming left V 6 bases short and J 5 bases short, with 10 bases between. This CDR3 comprises 12 residues. Germline-derived CDR1 and CDR2 are ENHRY and SYGVKD. CDR3 coding DNA: TGTGCCATCAGGGGCGTGACGGAGACCCAGTACTTC. Translation gives CAIRGVTETQYF.

The J gene is TRBJ2-1, the V gene TRBV19; TRBD2 matches 7 bases. This CDR3 spans 14 amino acids. The V and J ends lost 4 bases and 7 bases, in that order; junction bases with no gene match: 7. Germline CDR1 is LNHDA and CDR2 is SQIVND (reference sequence). For the CDR3, the DNA is TGTGCCAGTAGTACCCGGGGGGAAGGGAATGAGCAGTTCTTC. Its protein product is CASSTRGEGNEQFF.

The CDR3 bases are TGCAGCGTTGCCACGCTTGGTAGTGGCTACACCTTC. Translated: CSVATLGSGYTF. The rearrangement uses TRBV29-1 and TRBJ1-2, with D hard to call. Trimming left V 4 bases short and J 7 bases short, with 13 bases between. Germline V gives CDR1 SQVTM, CDR2 ANQGSEA. The CDR3 covers 12 residues.

The V call is TRBV28, the J call TRBJ1-1; no reliable D call. Deletions cut 5 bases from V and 5 bases from J, with 21 bases between. The CDR3 has 16 amino acids. CDR1 and CDR2 (germline): MDHEN, SYDVKM. Here the CDR3 reads CASSPPLGGSRTEAFF. The DNA of the CDR3 is TGTGCCAGCAGTCCACCCCTAGGAGGCAGTAGGACTGAAGCTTTCTTT.

The J gene is TRBJ1-3, the V gene TRBV10-2; a possible D gene is TRBD1 (6 bases). With 3 bases removed from V and 9 bases from J, the gap between germline ends came to 6 bases. Germline V gene lookup returns CDR1 WSHSY and CDR2 SAAADI. CDR3 length: 11 residues. The CDR3: CASSEGGTIYF. CDR3 DNA: TGCGCCAGCAGTGAAGGGGGCACCATATATTTT.

This chain uses TRBV7-2 with TRBJ1-1, with 8 bases that match TRBD1. CDR3 length: 14 amino acids. The ends lost 5 bases at V and 1 base at J; junction bases unmatched: 3. The germline CDR1 and CDR2 sequences are SGHTA and FQGNSA. The chain's CDR3 is CASSIGQGNTEAFF. The CDR3 coding sequence is TGTGCCAGCAGCATCGGACAGGGGAACACTGAAGCTTTCTTT.

This rearrangement joins TRBV28 to TRBJ1-2; D is unclear. Trimming removed 1 base at V and 7 bases at J, with 16 bases between. Germline V gene sequence: CDR1 MDHEN, CDR2 SYDVKM. The CDR3 contains 15 residues. The CDR3 protein is CASSLSGASTVGYTF. Here the CDR3 DNA reads TGTGCCAGCAGTTTATCAGGTGCCTCTACCGTTGGCTACACCTTC.

The J gene is TRBJ2-5, the V gene TRBV30; 7 positions match TRBD1. Unmatched junction bases numbered 9, after V lost 0 bases and J lost 2 bases. Germline-derived CDR1 and CDR2 are GTSNPN and SVGIG (reference sequence). The CDR3 length is 16 residues. The CDR3 DNA is TGTGCCTGGAGTGTGGGGACAGTAAGGGGACAAGAGACCCAGTACTTC. This codes for CAWSVGTVRGQETQYF.

V gene TRBV2 combines with J gene TRBJ2-1; D possibly corresponds to TRBD2 (5 bases). V was clipped by 7 bases and J by 9 bases, with 19 bases between them. The CDR3 contains 14 residues. Germline V lookup: CDR1 SNHLY, CDR2 FYNNEI. CDR3 nucleotides: TGTGCCAGCATCGGAGGAGCCGGTTTGGGTGAGCAGTTCTTC. Its protein product is CASIGGAGLGEQFF.

This clone is a singleton in its sample. J is TRBJ2-7 and V is TRBV7-2; tentatively, D is TRBD1 (6 bases). V gave up 3 bases and J gave up 4 bases, with 10 bases separating them. This CDR3 has 13 residues. Germline CDR1 and CDR2: SGHTA and FQGNSA. The CDR3 here is CASSLDRGYEQYF. CDR3 DNA sequence: TGTGCCAGCAGCTTGGACAGAGGGTACGAGCAGTACTTC. Based on the CDR3 plus reference TRBV7-2 and TRBJ2-7, the full variable domain is GAGVSQSPSNKVTEKGKDVELRCDPISGHTALYWYRQSLGQGLEFLIYFQGNSAPDKSGLPSDRFSAERTGGSVSTLTIQRTQQEDSAVYLCASSLDRGYEQYFGPGTRLTVT.

CDR3 loop: CASSRAGTGGIIDEKLFF. The CDR3 DNA reads TGCGCCAGCAGCCGAGCCGGGACAGGGGGAATAATCGATGAAAAACTGTTTTTT. This sequence joins TRBV4-1 and TRBJ1-4; 11 nucleotides agree with TRBD1. In germline, CDR1 is MGHRA, CDR2 YSYEKL. V shed 4 bases, J shed 6 bases, and the junction held 13 bases outside the gene matches. CDR3 size: 18 residues.

This clone was picked up a small number of times. The chain recombines TRBV5-1 with TRBJ2-6; D ambiguous. CDR3 length equals 18 residues. Germline-derived CDR1 and CDR2 are SGHRS and YFSETQ. The germline V and J ends were trimmed by 6 bases and 0 bases, with 19 bases remaining between them. CDR3 in amino acids: CASTPLPPLSSGANVLTF. DNA of the CDR3: TGCGCCAGCACCCCCCTTCCACCCCTCAGCTCTGGGGCCAACGTCCTGACTTTC.

The rearrangement joins TRBV6-5 to TRBJ1-6; 7 bases agree with TRBD1. The J segment lost 7 bases and the V segment lost 6 bases, leaving 6 bases of the junction unmatched. The CDR3 extends over 14 amino acids. Germline values: CDR1 MNHEY, CDR2 SVGAGI. The CDR3: CASSDRVNNSPLHF. The CDR3, as DNA: TGTGCCAGCAGCGACAGGGTAAACAATTCACCCCTCCACTTT.

The genes are TRBV5-5 and TRBJ2-5, with D possibly TRBD2 on 5 matching bases. The germline V and J ends were trimmed by 4 bases and 5 bases, with 21 bases remaining between them. The CDR3 runs to 16 residues. CDR1 and CDR2 (germline): SGHKS, YYEKEE (reference sequence). The CDR3 protein is CASSLEYGVRTETQYF. CDR3 nucleotides: TGTGCCAGCAGCCTAGAGTACGGGGTTAGAACGGAGACCCAGTACTTC. The whole variable domain, filled in from reference TRBV5-5 and TRBJ2-5, reads DAGVTQSPTHLIKTRGQQVTLRCSPISGHKSVSWYQQVLGQGPQFIFQYYEKEERGRGNFPDRFSARQFPNYSSELNVNALLLGDSALYLCASSLEYGVRTETQYFGPGTRLLVL.

The rearrangement joins TRBV5-1 to TRBJ1-1; 9 nucleotides match TRBD1. This CDR3 spans 14 amino acids. V was clipped by 0 bases and J by 3 bases; unmatched bases: 0. Germline V gene sequence: CDR1 SGHRS, CDR2 YFSETQ. Written as DNA, the CDR3 is TGCGCCAGCAGCTTGGGGGACAGGGACACTGAAGCTTTCTTT. Translation: CASSLGDRDTEAFF.

The rearrangement joins TRBV28 to TRBJ1-2, with TRBD1 as a possible D gene (5 bases). Between the trimmed V and J ends, which lost 1 base and 0 bases, there was a span of 9 bases. The V gene's germline CDR1 is MDHEN and CDR2 SYDVKM. This CDR3 is built from 15 residues. The CDR3 sequence: CASSLSDRTNYGYTF. CDR3 nucleotides: TGTGCCAGCAGTTTATCTGACAGAACTAACTATGGCTACACCTTC.

The V gene is TRBV5-1, the J gene TRBJ1-4; 8 positions agree with TRBD1. Germline V gives CDR1 SGHRS, CDR2 YFSETQ. The CDR3 runs to 16 residues. V trimming: 4 bases; J trimming: 5 bases; junction bases outside the gene matches: 10. This chain's CDR3 is CASSVRTGRENEKLFF. In DNA form, the CDR3 reads TGCGCCAGCAGCGTACGGACAGGGAGAGAGAATGAAAAACTGTTTTTT.

The chain combines TRBV7-2 with TRBJ2-2, with D possibly being TRBD1 (5 bases). CDR3 length equals 16 residues. With 5 bases removed from V and 4 bases from J, the gap between germline ends came to 17 bases. CDR1 SGHTA and CDR2 FQGNSA come from the germline V gene. In DNA, the CDR3 is TGTGCCAGCAGCCTCGGCCCCGGTCAGGGCACCGGGGAGCTGTTTTTT. Translated, it gives CASSLGPGQGTGELFF. The variable domain in full, with the rest retrieved from reference TRBV7-2 and TRBJ2-2, is GAGVSQSPSNKVTEKGKDVELRCDPISGHTALYWYRQSLGQGLEFLIYFQGNSAPDKSGLPSDRFSAERTGGSVSTLTIQRTQQEDSAVYLCASSLGPGQGTGELFFGEGSRLTVL.

The CDR3 region is CATSDPQGTPYNEQFF. CDR3 nucleotide sequence: TGTGCCACCAGTGACCCACAGGGGACACCCTACAATGAGCAGTTCTTC. The chain employs TRBV24-1 and TRBJ2-1; 7 bases align to TRBD1. CDR1 is KGHDR, CDR2 SFDVKD, per germline. The trim removed 4 bases at V and 2 bases at J, leaving 7 bases unmatched. CDR3 length: 16 residues.

The chain employs TRBV10-2 and TRBJ1-2; D unresolved. Germline V lookup: CDR1 WSHSY, CDR2 SAAADI. The CDR3 sequence is 13 residues long. V lost 7 bases, J lost 7 bases, and 16 bases lay in between. The CDR3 sequence: CASTPGFGSGYTF. In DNA form, the CDR3 reads TGCGCCAGCACTCCGGGTTTTGGTTCTGGCTACACCTTC.

The rearrangement links TRBV5-4 to TRBJ1-2; perhaps TRBD1 as D (6 bases). The CDR3 sequence is 13 residues long. Germline assignment: CDR1 SGHNT and CDR2 YYREEE (reference sequence). Trimming stripped 4 bases from V and 8 bases from J, with 15 bases between. CDR3 coding DNA: TGTGCCAGCAGCCCCAGACAGGCTGAGGGCTACACCTTC. It is translated as CASSPRQAEGYTF.

This chain connects TRBV2 to TRBJ1-1; D is perhaps TRBD1 (6 bases). With 5 bases removed from V and 3 bases from J, the gap between germline ends came to 10 bases. The CDR3 loop spans 13 amino acids. Per germline, CDR1 SNHLY and CDR2 FYNNEI. This CDR3 reads CASSKEGDTEAFF. The CDR3 DNA is TGTGCCAGCAGTAAAGAGGGGGACACTGAAGCTTTCTTT.

The gene calls are TRBV7-9 and TRBJ1-1, with a weak D call TRBD1 (6 bases). The germline gives CDR1 SEHNR, CDR2 FQNEAQ (reference sequence). The V and J ends lost 3 bases and 5 bases respectively, with 10 bases between them. The CDR3 extends over 13 amino acids. The CDR3 here is CASSFNRDTEAFF. The CDR3 nucleotides are TGTGCCAGCAGCTTTAACAGGGATACTGAAGCTTTCTTT.